This T cell receptor beta chain originates from a study of blood T cell repertoires in COVID-19. Sequencing was performed with immunoSEQ multiplex PCR; in TCRdb, only in-frame clones are kept and a portion is missing. The table shows 150,000 or so clones, with approximately 85% occurring only once. The CDR3 has 15 amino acids. With 3 bases clipped from V and 0 bases from J, the junction kept 7 bases outside the gene matches. Germline V lookup: CDR1 GTSNPN, CDR2 SVGIG (reference sequence). This chain uses TRBV30 with TRBJ1-2; the match to TRBD1 covers 7 bases. The clonotype originates from an older woman with COVID-19, enrolled during active disease. Material: peripheral blood. The CDR3 region has the DNA TGTGCCTGGAGCCCCCGCCAGGGGGCTAACTATGGCTACACCTTC. It encodes CAWSPRQGANYGYTF.